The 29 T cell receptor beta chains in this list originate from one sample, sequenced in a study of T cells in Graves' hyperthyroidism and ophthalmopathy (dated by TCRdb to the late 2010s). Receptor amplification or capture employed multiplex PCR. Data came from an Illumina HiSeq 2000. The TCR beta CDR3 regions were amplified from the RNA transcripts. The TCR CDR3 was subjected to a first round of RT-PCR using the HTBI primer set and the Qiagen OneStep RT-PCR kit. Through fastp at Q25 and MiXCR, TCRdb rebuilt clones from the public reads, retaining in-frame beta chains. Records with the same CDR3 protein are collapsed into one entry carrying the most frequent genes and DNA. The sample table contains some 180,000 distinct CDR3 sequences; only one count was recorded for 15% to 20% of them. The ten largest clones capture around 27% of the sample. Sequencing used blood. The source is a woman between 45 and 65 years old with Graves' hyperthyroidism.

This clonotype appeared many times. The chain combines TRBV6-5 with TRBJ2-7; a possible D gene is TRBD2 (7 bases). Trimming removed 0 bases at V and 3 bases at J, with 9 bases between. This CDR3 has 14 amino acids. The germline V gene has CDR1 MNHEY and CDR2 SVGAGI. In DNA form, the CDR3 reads TGTGCCAGCAGTTACTCGGGGGGGCACTACGAGCAGTACTTC. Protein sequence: CASSYSGGHYEQYF.

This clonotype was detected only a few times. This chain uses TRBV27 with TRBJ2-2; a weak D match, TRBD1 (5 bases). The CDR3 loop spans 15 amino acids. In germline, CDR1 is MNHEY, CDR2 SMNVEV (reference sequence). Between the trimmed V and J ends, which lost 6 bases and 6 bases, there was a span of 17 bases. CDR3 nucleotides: TGTGCCAGCAGATGGGGCACGGGCGTTTCCGGGGAGCTGTTTTTT. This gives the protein CASRWGTGVSGELFF.

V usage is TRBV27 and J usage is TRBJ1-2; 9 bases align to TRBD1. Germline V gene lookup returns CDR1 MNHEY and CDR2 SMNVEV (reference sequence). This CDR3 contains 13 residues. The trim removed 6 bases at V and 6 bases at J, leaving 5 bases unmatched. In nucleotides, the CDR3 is TGTGCCAGCAGCGCGGGACAGGGAGATGGCTACACCTTC. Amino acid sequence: CASSAGQGDGYTF.

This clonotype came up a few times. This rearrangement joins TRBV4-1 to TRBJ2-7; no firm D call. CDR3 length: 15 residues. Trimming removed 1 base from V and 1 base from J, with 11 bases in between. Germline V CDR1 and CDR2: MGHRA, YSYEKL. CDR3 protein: CASSQVSGQSYEQYF. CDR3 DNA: TGCGCCAGCAGCCAAGTGTCGGGCCAATCCTACGAGCAGTACTTC.

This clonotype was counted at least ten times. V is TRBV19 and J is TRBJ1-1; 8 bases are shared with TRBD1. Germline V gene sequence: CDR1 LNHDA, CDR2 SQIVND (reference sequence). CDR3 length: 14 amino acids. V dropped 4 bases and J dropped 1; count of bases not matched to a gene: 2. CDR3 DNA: TGTGCCAGTAGTAGACAGGGGCGGAACACTGAAGCTTTCTTT. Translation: CASSRQGRNTEAFF.

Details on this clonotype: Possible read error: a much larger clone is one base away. CDR3 sequence reads: CACSPSGSNTGELFF. In nucleotides, the CDR3 is TGTGCCTGCAGCCCTAGCGGCTCGAACACCGGGGAGCTGTTTTTT. The chain links TRBV7-9 to TRBJ2-2; 7 nucleotides agree with TRBD2. This CDR3 is 15 amino acids long. Per the germline V gene, CDR1 is SEHNR and CDR2 is FQNEAQ (reference sequence). The complete variable domain, with remaining parts taken from reference TRBV7-9 and TRBJ2-2, reads DTGVSQNPRHKITKRGQNVTFRCDPISEHNRLYWYRQTLGQGPEFLTYFQNEAQLEKSRLLSDRFSAERPKGSFSTLEIQRTEQGDSAMYLCACSPSGSNTGELFFGEGSRLTVL.

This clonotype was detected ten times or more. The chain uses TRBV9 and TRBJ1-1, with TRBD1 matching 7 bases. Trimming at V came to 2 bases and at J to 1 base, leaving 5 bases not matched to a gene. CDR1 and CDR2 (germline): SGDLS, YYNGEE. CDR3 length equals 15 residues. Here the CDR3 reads CASSVGQSRNTEAFF. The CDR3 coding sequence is TGTGCCAGCAGCGTGGGACAGTCAAGGAACACTGAAGCTTTCTTT.

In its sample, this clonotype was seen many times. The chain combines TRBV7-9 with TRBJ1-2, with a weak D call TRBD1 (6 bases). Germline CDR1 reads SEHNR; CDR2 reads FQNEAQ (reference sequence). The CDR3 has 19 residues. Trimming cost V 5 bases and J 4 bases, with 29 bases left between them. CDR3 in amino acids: CASSPEGEGPSSSSYGYTF. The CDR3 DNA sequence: TGTGCCAGCAGCCCGGAGGGGGAAGGACCATCCTCATCCTCCTATGGCTACACCTTC.

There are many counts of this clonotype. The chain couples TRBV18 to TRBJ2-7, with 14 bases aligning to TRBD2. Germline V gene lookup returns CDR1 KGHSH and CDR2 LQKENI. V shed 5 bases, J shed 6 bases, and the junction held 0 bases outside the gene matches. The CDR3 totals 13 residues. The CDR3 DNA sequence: TGTGCCAGCTCAGGGACTAGCGGGGGCGAGCAGTACTTC. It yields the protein CASSGTSGGEQYF.

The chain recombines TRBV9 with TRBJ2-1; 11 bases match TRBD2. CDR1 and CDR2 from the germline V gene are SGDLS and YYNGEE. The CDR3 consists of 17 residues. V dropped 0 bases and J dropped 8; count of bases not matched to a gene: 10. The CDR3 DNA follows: TGTGCCAGCAGCGTAGGAGGGTGGGCTAGCGGGGGGTATGAGCAGTTCTTC. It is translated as CASSVGGWASGGYEQFF. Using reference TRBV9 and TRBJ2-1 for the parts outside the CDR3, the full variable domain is DSGVTQTPKHLITATGQRVTLRCSPRSGDLSVYWYQQSLDQGLQFLIQYYNGEERAKGNILERFSAQQFPDLHSELNLSSLELGDSALYFCASSVGGWASGGYEQFFGPGTRLTVL.

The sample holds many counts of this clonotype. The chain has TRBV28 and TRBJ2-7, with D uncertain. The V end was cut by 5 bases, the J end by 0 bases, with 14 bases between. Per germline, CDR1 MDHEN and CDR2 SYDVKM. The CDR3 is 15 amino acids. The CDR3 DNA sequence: TGTGCCAGCAGTGGTAGTGCAGCTAGCTCCTACGAGCAGTACTTC. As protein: CASSGSAASSYEQYF. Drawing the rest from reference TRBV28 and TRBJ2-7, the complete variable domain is DVKVTQSSRYLVKRTGEKVFLECVQDMDHENMFWYRQDPGLGLRLIYFSYDVKMKEKGDIPEGYSVSREKKERFSLILESASTNQTSMYLCASSGSAASSYEQYFGPGTRLTVT.

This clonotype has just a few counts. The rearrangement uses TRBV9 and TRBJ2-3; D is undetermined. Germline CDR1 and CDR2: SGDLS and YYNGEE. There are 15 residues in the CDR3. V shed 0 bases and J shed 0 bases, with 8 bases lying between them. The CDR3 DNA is TGTGCCAGCAGCGTAGCTACTCTGAGCACAGATACGCAGTATTTT. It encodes CASSVATLSTDTQYF. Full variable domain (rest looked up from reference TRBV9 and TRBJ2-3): DSGVTQTPKHLITATGQRVTLRCSPRSGDLSVYWYQQSLDQGLQFLIQYYNGEERAKGNILERFSAQQFPDLHSELNLSSLELGDSALYFCASSVATLSTDTQYFGPGTRLTVL.

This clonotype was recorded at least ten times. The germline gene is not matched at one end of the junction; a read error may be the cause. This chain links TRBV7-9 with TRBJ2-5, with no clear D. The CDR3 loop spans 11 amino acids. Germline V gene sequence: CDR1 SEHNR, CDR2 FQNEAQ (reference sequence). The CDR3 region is CASSFPDAPNF. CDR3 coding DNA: TGTGCCAGCAGCTTTCCGGATGCCCCCAACTTC.

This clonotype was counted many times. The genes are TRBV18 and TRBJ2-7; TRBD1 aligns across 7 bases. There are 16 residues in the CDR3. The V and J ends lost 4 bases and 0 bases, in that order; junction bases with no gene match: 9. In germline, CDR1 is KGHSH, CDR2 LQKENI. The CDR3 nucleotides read TGTGCCAGCTCACTTCGACAGGGAACTAGCTCCTACGAGCAGTACTTC. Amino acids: CASSLRQGTSSYEQYF.

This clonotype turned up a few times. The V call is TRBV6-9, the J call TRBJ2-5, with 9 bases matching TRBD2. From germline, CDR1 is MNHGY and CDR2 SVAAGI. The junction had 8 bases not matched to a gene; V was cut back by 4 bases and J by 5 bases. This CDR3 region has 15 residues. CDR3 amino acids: CASSFGGGDEETQYF. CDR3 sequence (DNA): TGTGCCAGCAGTTTTGGCGGGGGGGACGAGGAGACCCAGTACTTC.

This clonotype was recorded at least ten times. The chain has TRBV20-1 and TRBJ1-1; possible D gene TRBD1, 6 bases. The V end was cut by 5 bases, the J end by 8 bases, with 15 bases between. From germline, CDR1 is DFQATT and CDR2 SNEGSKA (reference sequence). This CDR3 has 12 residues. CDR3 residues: CSASLQGWEAFF. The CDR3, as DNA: TGCAGTGCTTCTTTACAGGGATGGGAAGCTTTCTTT.

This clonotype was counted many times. CDR3 residues: CASSPTQGIPRELFF. In nucleotides, the CDR3 is TGTGCCAGCAGTCCAACCCAGGGGATCCCCCGGGAGCTGTTTTTT. The chain is built from TRBV27 and TRBJ2-2; a weak D match, TRBD1 (6 bases). The CDR3 is 15 amino acids. Trimming pared 5 bases from V and 9 bases from J, leaving 19 bases between. Germline V gene sequence: CDR1 MNHEY, CDR2 SMNVEV (reference sequence).

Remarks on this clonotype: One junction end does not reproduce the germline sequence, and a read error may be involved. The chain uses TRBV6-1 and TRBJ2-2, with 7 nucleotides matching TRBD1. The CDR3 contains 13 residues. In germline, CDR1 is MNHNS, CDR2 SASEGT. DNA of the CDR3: TGCGCCAGCAGTGACAGGGACACCGGGGAGCTGTACTTC. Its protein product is CASSDRDTGELYF.

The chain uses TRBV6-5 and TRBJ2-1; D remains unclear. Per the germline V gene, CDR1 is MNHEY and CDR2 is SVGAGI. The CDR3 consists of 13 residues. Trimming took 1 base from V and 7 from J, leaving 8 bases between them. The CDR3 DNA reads TGTGCCAGCAGTTACTTCGGAGAAAATGAGCAGTTCTTC. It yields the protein CASSYFGENEQFF.

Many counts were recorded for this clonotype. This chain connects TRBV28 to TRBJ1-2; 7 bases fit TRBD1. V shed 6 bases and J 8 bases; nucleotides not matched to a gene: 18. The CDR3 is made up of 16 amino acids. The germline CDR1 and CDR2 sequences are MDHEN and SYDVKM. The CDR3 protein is CASSDPSETGLEGYTF. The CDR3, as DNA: TGTGCCAGCAGCGATCCCTCCGAGACAGGGTTGGAGGGCTACACCTTC.

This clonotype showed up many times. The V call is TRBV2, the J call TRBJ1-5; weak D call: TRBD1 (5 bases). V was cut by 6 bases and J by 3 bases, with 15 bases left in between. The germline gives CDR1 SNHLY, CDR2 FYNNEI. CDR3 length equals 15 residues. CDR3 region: CASSLEGRDNQPQHF. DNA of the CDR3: TGTGCCAGCAGCCTTGAGGGCAGGGACAATCAGCCCCAGCATTTT.

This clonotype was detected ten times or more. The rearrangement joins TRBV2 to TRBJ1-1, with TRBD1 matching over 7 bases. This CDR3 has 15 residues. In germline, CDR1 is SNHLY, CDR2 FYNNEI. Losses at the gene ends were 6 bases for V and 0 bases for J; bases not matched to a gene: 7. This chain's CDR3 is CASSRGQTLNTEAFF. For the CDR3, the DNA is TGTGCCAGCAGCAGGGGACAGACTCTGAACACTGAAGCTTTCTTT. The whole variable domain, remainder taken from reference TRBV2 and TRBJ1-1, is EPEVTQTPSHQVTQMGQEVILRCVPISNHLYFYWYRQILGQKVEFLVSFYNNEISEKSEIFDDQFSVERPDGSNFTLKIRSTKLEDSAMYFCASSRGQTLNTEAFFGQGTRLTVV.

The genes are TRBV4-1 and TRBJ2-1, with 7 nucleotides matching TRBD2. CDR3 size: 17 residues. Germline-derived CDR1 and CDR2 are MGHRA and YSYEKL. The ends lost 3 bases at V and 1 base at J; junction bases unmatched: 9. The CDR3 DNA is TGCGCCAGCAGCCACCCCGTGGGGGGGGGTTCCTACAATGAGCAGTTCTTC. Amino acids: CASSHPVGGGSYNEQFF.

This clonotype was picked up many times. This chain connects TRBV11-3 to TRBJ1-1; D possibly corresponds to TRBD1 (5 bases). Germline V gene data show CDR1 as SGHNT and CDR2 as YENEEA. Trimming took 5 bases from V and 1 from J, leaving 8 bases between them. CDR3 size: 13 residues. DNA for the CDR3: TGTGCCAGCAGCCAGGGTGGGAACACTGAAGCTTTCTTT. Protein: CASSQGGNTEAFF.

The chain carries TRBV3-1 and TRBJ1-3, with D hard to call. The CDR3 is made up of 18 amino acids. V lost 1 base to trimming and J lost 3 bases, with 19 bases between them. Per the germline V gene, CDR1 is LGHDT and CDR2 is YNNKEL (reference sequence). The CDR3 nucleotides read TGTGCCAGCAGCCAAGGAAGAAGGGTGTCGTCGGATGGAAACACCATATATTTT. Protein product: CASSQGRRVSSDGNTIYF.

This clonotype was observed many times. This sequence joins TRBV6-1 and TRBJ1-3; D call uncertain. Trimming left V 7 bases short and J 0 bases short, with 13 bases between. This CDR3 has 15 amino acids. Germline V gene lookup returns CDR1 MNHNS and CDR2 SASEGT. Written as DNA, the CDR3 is TGTGCCAGCAACGAGATTTCAACCTCTGGAAACACCATATATTTT. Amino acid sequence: CASNEISTSGNTIYF.

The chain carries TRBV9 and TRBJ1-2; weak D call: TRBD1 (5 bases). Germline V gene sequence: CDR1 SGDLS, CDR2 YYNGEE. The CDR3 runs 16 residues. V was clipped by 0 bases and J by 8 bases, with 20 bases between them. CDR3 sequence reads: CASSVADPGPIFGYTF. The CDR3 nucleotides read TGTGCCAGCAGCGTAGCCGATCCGGGACCGATTTTCGGCTACACCTTC.

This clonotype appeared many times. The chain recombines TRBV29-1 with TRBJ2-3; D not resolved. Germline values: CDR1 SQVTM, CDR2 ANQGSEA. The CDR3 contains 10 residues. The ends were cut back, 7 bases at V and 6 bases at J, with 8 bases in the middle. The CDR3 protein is CSALEDTQYF. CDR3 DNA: TGCAGCGCCCTGGAGGATACGCAGTATTTT.

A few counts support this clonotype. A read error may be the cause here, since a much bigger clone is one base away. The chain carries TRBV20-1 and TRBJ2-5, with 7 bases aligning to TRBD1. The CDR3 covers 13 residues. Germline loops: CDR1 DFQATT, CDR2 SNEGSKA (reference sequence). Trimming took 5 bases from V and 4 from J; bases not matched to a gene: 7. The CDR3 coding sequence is TGCAGTGCTTCGACAGGGTCCCTAGAGACCCAGTACTTC. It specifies CSASTGSLETQYF.